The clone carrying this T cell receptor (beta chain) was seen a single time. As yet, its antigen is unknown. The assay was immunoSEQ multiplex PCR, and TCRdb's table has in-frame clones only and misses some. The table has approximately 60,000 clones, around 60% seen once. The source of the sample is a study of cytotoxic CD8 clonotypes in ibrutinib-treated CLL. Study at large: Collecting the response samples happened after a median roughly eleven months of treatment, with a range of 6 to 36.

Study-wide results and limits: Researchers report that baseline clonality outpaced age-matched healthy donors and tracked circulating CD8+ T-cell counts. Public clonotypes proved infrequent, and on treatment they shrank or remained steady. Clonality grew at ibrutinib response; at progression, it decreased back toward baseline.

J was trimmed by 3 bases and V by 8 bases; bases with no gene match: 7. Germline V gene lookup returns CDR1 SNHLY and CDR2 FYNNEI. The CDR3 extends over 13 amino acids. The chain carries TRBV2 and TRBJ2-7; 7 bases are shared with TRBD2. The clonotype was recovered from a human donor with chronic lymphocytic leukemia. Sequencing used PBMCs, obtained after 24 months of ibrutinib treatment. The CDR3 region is CASFASGIYEQYF. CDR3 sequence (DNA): TGTGCCAGCTTCGCTAGCGGAATCTACGAGCAGTACTTC.